The 24 T cell receptor beta chains below were found in one sample sequenced in a study of blood T cells in healthy people across ages. Sample-barcoded 5' priming and a J-beta primer mix drove a second PCR of about 6 to 12 cycles. TCRdb re-derived calls from the 5' RACE reads in MiXCR, one entry per CDR3 protein. The sample shows fewer than 2,000,000 distinct CDR3 sequences, about 31% of them seen only once. The sequenced sample was blood. All receptors come from a woman aged 25 to 45 in good health.

The chain combines TRBV7-7 with TRBJ2-7; possibly TRBD1 for D (5 bases). The ends were cut back, 5 bases at V and 3 bases at J, with 11 bases in the middle. The CDR3 extends over 13 amino acids. In germline, CDR1 is SSHAT, CDR2 FNYEAQ (reference sequence). In DNA, the CDR3 is TGTGCCAGCAGCCAGGGATTCCGCTACGAGCAGTACTTC. Encoded protein: CASSQGFRYEQYF.

This clonotype was seen only a few times. V usage is TRBV28 and J usage is TRBJ2-7; 13 bases are shared with TRBD2. This CDR3 has 14 residues. Germline-derived CDR1 and CDR2 are MDHEN and SYDVKM. Trimming cost V 10 bases and J 6 bases; bases outside gene matches: 9. CDR3 DNA: TGTGCCACCGCAGTACTAGCGGGGGGGCTCGAGCAGTACTTC. Translating it yields CATAVLAGGLEQYF.

This clonotype has only a few counts. The chain is built from TRBV28 and TRBJ2-4, with D uncertain. V shed 4 bases and J shed 1 base, with 11 bases lying between them. The length of the CDR3 is 15 residues. The germline V gene encodes CDR1 MDHEN and CDR2 SYDVKM. The CDR3 loop reads CASSWTSGAKNIQYF. The CDR3 DNA sequence: TGTGCCAGCAGTTGGACCAGTGGTGCCAAAAACATTCAGTACTTC.

This clonotype was detected a few times. The chain recombines TRBV12-3 or TRBV12-4 with TRBJ1-5; tentative D call: TRBD1 (5 bases). V was cut by 3 bases and J by 0 bases, with 12 bases left in between. The CDR3 runs 16 residues. The chain's CDR3 is CASSLGEPYSNQPQHF. CDR3 DNA sequence: TGTGCCAGCAGTTTGGGGGAACCCTATAGCAATCAGCCCCAGCATTTT.

The sample holds many counts of this clonotype. The chain links TRBV20-1 to TRBJ2-4; no clear D. The length of the CDR3 is 13 residues. Trimming took off 6 bases at V and 0 bases at J, with 9 bases between the two ends. The V gene's germline CDR1 is DFQATT and CDR2 SNEGSKA (reference sequence). This chain's CDR3 is CSAKVLAKNIQYF. The CDR3 DNA reads as TGCAGTGCCAAAGTCCTAGCCAAAAACATTCAGTACTTC.

This clonotype was observed a handful of times. This chain uses TRBV7-9 with TRBJ2-3; possible D gene TRBD2, 7 bases. V was cut by 2 bases and J by 2 bases, with 17 bases left in between. CDR1 SEHNR and CDR2 FQNEAQ come from the germline V gene (reference sequence). The CDR3 is 17 residues long. CDR3 in amino acids: CASSLRFAGAITDTQYF. The CDR3 DNA reads as TGTGCCAGCAGCTTACGGTTCGCGGGGGCCATCACAGATACGCAGTATTTT.

The chain combines TRBV20-1 with TRBJ2-7; 12 bases agree with TRBD1. The CDR3 extends over 13 amino acids. The germline gives CDR1 DFQATT, CDR2 SNEGSKA (reference sequence). CDR3 in DNA: TGCAATGCCACCGGGACAGGGGGCGACGAGCAGTACTTC. This sequence encodes CNATGTGGDEQYF.

This clonotype came up a few times. The rearrangement uses TRBV5-5 and TRBJ1-6; TRBD1 matches 9 bases. Germline V gene lookup returns CDR1 SGHKS and CDR2 YYEKEE (reference sequence). The V segment lost 1 base and the J segment 10 bases; nucleotides outside the gene matches: 6. CDR3 length: 15 residues. The CDR3 reads CASSLTGGQESPLHF. The CDR3 DNA reads TGTGCCAGCAGCTTGACAGGGGGCCAGGAGTCACCCCTCCACTTT.

This clonotype has just a few counts. The chain couples TRBV20-1 to TRBJ2-1; 13 bases match TRBD2. The trim removed 0 bases at V and 0 bases at J, leaving 2 bases unmatched. Germline V gives CDR1 DFQATT, CDR2 SNEGSKA (reference sequence). CDR3 length: 17 amino acids. The CDR3 coding sequence is TGCAGTGCTAGAGAACTAGCGGGGGGGAGCTCCTACAATGAGCAGTTCTTC. Amino acid sequence: CSARELAGGSSYNEQFF.

The J gene is TRBJ2-3, the V gene TRBV7-9; D remains unclear. The CDR3 spans 15 residues. Germline V gene data show CDR1 as SEHNR and CDR2 as FQNEAQ (reference sequence). Between the trimmed V and J ends, which lost 8 bases and 0 bases, there was a span of 15 bases. CDR3 nucleotide sequence: TGTGCCAGCGGCAATAGAGGTCCGAGCACAGATACGCAGTATTTT. Its translation: CASGNRGPSTDTQYF.

A remark on this clonotype: With a much larger clone just one base away, this may be a read error. The J gene is TRBJ2-3, the V gene TRBV9; TRBD2 matches 9 bases. Looked up from germline, CDR1 is SGDLS and CDR2 is YYNGEE. Germline trimming cut 5 bases from V and 2 bases from J; bases unmatched to any gene: 9. The length of the CDR3 is 16 residues. CDR3 sequence reads: CASRRTSEGNTDTQYF. In DNA form, the CDR3 reads TGTGCCAGCAGAAGGACTAGCGAGGGCAACACAGATACGCAGTATTTT.

V and J are TRBV7-6 and TRBJ2-7; TRBD1 is a possible D gene (6 bases). CDR3 size: 17 residues. The V gene's germline CDR1 is SGHVS and CDR2 FNYEAQ. V gave up 5 bases and J gave up 5 bases, with 25 bases separating them. The CDR3, as DNA: TGTGCCAGCAGCGCTACAACCAGCAGGGGTCGGCAAAACGAGCAGTACTTC. Protein sequence: CASSATTSRGRQNEQYF.

This clonotype was detected only once. V is TRBV27 and J is TRBJ1-6; no firm D call. Germline V CDR1 and CDR2: MNHEY, SMNVEV (reference sequence). The CDR3 runs 14 residues. The germline V and J ends were trimmed by 5 bases and 10 bases, with 15 bases remaining between them. CDR3 in DNA: TGTGCCAGCAGTCTAGGCTCCGGGTGGTCACCCCTCCACTTT. Residues: CASSLGSGWSPLHF.

The rearrangement links TRBV15 to TRBJ2-3; maybe TRBD2 (5 bases). Germline loops: CDR1 LNHNV, CDR2 YYDKDF (reference sequence). V was clipped by 4 bases and J by 6 bases, with 20 bases between them. The CDR3 is 16 amino acids. CDR3 nucleotides: TGTGCCACCAGCAAGAGGAGCGGCCGAGGTGGGGATACGCAGTATTTT. Translation: CATSKRSGRGGDTQYF.

This clonotype was counted between two and nine times. V gene TRBV13 combines with J gene TRBJ2-5, with D possibly TRBD2 on 5 matching bases. This CDR3 has 15 residues. The germline gives CDR1 PRHDT, CDR2 FYEKMQ (reference sequence). V was trimmed by 5 bases and J by 5 bases, leaving 18 bases between them. The DNA of the CDR3 is TGTGCCAGCAGCCCGGGGTCTAGTTGGCGGGAGACCCAGTACTTC. Its translation is CASSPGSSWRETQYF.

In this sample, this clonotype turned up many times. The genes are TRBV6-1 and TRBJ1-2; D perhaps matches TRBD1 (5 bases). This CDR3 spans 12 amino acids. V lost 3 bases, J lost 6 bases, and 8 bases lay in between. Germline CDR1 and CDR2: MNHNS and SASEGT. The CDR3 loop is CASSEGGNGYTF. The CDR3 bases are TGTGCCAGCAGTGAGGGGGGGAATGGCTACACCTTC.

The chain couples TRBV20-1 to TRBJ2-1; D perhaps matches TRBD2 (6 bases). The germline V gene has CDR1 DFQATT and CDR2 SNEGSKA (reference sequence). The CDR3 length is 15 residues. Trimming removed 0 bases from V and 9 bases from J, with 18 bases in between. The chain's CDR3 is CSAREGERRRGEQFF. The CDR3 nucleotides read TGCAGTGCTAGAGAGGGCGAAAGGAGGAGGGGTGAGCAGTTCTTC.

Note on this clonotype: This clone may be a read error of a much larger clone one base away. In DNA, the CDR3 is TGTGCCATCAAGGGAGGGGGCCACGAGCAGTACTTC. It codes for CAIKGGGHEQYF. The V call is TRBV10-3, the J call TRBJ2-7; the D gene could be TRBD1 or TRBD2 (7 bases each). This CDR3 has 12 amino acids. Germline V lookup: CDR1 ENHRY, CDR2 SYGVKD. Trimming pared 7 bases from V and 5 bases from J, leaving 12 bases between.

J is TRBJ2-1 and V is TRBV5-1; 11 bases fit TRBD2. After removal of 0 bases from V and 9 bases from J, the junction contained 5 bases not matched to a gene. The CDR3 consists of 15 residues. Per germline, CDR1 SGHRS and CDR2 YFSETQ. CDR3 DNA: TGCGCCAGCAGCTTGGATGTCCTAGCGGGAGGTGAGCAGTTCTTC. Its translation: CASSLDVLAGGEQFF.

This clonotype was recorded at least ten times. V and J are TRBV29-1 and TRBJ2-3, with 7 bases aligning to TRBD1. Trimming took 8 bases from V and 2 from J; bases not matched to a gene: 10. The germline V gene has CDR1 SQVTM and CDR2 ANQGSEA. The CDR3 is made up of 14 amino acids. The CDR3 nucleotides are TGCAGCACCGCAGGGGGAAGAATCACAGATACGCAGTATTTT. Translating it yields CSTAGGRITDTQYF.

The gene calls are TRBV3-1 and TRBJ2-5; tentatively, D is TRBD1 (5 bases). Trimming cost V 0 bases and J 4 bases, with 12 bases left between them. The germline gives CDR1 LGHDT, CDR2 YNNKEL (reference sequence). This CDR3 region has 15 residues. The CDR3, as DNA: TGTGCCAGCAGCCAAGATGGGGCAGGGCGAGAGACCCAGTACTTC. It translates to CASSQDGAGRETQYF.

The chain is built from TRBV20-1 and TRBJ2-1, with D possibly matching TRBD2 (6 bases). Germline-derived CDR1 and CDR2 are DFQATT and SNEGSKA (reference sequence). This CDR3 region has 16 residues. Trimming shortened V by 2 bases and J by 9 bases, and 23 bases separated the two germline ends. The CDR3 DNA follows: TGCAGTGCTAGACCCACACGGGGGTCCCTTGTTGGTGAGCAGTTCTTC. The encoded protein is CSARPTRGSLVGEQFF.

The sample holds a few counts of this clonotype. V gene TRBV4-1 combines with J gene TRBJ2-1; 9 positions match TRBD2. Looked up from germline, CDR1 is MGHRA and CDR2 is YSYEKL. J gave up 4 bases and V 0 bases, and 10 bases lay outside the gene matches. This CDR3 is 18 amino acids long. In DNA, the CDR3 is TGCGCCAGCAGCCAAGATCAAAGGCGCGGGAGGGTGTACAATGAGCAGTTCTTC. Its protein product is CASSQDQRRGRVYNEQFF.

This clonotype occurred a few times. This chain joins TRBV6-1 and TRBJ1-6; D perhaps matches TRBD1 (5 bases). Germline CDR1 is MNHNS and CDR2 is SASEGT. This CDR3 spans 15 amino acids. Trimming left V 10 bases short and J 7 bases short, with 20 bases between. In DNA, the CDR3 is TGTGCCACCCTCATCAGGGCAGGCGCCAATTCACCCCTCCACTTT. It yields the protein CATLIRAGANSPLHF.